This T cell receptor (beta chain) was identified during a study of T cell changes during pregnancy in multiple sclerosis. This clone was found once. Libraries were prepared by immunoSEQ multiplex PCR; TCRdb keeps only in-frame clonotypes and omits some of them. The sample lists some 40,000 clones, 93% occurring once. Losses at the gene ends were 4 bases for V and 1 base for J; bases not matched to a gene: 6. The CDR3 runs 15 residues. Germline CDR1 and CDR2: LNHDA and SQIVND (reference sequence). The source was CD4+ T cells from peripheral blood mononuclear cells, collected in the first trimester of pregnancy. This TCR came from a female donor with multiple sclerosis, enrolled in a pregnancy study. The chain combines TRBV19 with TRBJ2-5; TRBD2 agrees at 7 bases. CDR3 residues: CASSNLGGGQETQYF. Written as DNA, the CDR3 is TGTGCCAGTAGTAATCTTGGGGGGGGCCAAGAGACCCAGTACTTC.